The source of this T cell receptor (beta chain) is a study of T cell responses to AZD1222 COVID-19 vaccine. CDR1 is LNHNV, CDR2 YYDKDF, per germline (reference sequence). This CDR3 region has 16 residues. V was clipped by 3 bases and J by 4 bases; unmatched bases: 6. Using immunoSEQ multiplex PCR, the repertoire was profiled, and TCRdb retains in-frame clones only, with some absent. The sample consists of 150,000 to 200,000 clones, 90% to 95% of them appearing once. Source: peripheral blood, taken on day 0 of AZD1222 vaccination. The sequence was collected from an adult in good health. The gene calls are TRBV15 and TRBJ2-6, with 7 bases matching TRBD2. In DNA form, the CDR3 reads TGTGCCACCAGCAGCCGCGGGAGAACAGGGGCCAACGTCCTGACTTTC. This translates into CATSSRGRTGANVLTF.